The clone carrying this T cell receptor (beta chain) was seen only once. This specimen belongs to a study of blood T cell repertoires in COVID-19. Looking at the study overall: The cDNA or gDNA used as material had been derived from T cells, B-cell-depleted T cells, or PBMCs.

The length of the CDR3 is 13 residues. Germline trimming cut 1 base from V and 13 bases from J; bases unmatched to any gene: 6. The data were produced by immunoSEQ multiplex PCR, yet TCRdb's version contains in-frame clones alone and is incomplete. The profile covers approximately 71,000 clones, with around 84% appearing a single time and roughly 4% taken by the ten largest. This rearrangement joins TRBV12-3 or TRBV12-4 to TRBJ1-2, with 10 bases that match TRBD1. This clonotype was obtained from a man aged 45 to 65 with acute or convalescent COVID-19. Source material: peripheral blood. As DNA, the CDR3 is TGTGCCAGCAGTTTAGAGGGGACAGGGGTGAGCACCTTC. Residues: CASSLEGTGVSTF.